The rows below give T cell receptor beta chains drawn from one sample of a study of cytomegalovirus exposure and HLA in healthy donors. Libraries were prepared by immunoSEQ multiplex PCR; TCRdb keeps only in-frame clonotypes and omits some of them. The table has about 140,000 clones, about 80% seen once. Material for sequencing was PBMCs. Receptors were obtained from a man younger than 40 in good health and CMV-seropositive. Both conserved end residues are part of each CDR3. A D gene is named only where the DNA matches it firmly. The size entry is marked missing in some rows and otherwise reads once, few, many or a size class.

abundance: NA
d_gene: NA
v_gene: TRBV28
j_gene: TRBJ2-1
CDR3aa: CASSPVGAGTNEQFF
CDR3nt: TGTGCCAGCAGCCCAGTCGGGGCGGGAACCAATGAGCAGTTCTTC

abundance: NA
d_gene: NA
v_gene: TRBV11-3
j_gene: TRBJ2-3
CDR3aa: CASSLAGTDTQYF
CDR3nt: TGTGCCAGCAGCTTAGCGGGCACAGATACGCAGTATTTT

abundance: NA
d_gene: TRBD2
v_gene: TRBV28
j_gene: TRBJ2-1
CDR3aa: CASESGGSYNEQFF
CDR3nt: TGTGCCAGCGAGAGCGGGGGTTCCTACAATGAGCAGTTCTTC

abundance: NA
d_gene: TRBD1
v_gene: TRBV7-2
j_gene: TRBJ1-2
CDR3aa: CASGWDRGGGGYTF
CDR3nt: TGTGCCAGCGGGTGGGACAGGGGAGGAGGGGGCTACACCTTC

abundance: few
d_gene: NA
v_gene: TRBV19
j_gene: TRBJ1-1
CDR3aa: CASSSPFPSQGTEAFF
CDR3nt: TGTGCCAGTAGTTCTCCATTTCCTTCACAGGGTACTGAAGCTTTCTTT

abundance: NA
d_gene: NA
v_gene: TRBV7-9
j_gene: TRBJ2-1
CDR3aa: CASSTLGGLYNEQFF
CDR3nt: TGTGCCAGCAGTACCCTTGGAGGACTTTACAATGAGCAGTTCTTC

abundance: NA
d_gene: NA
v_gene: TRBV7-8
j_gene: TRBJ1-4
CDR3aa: CASSLVRSLSATNEKLFF
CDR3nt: TGTGCCAGCAGCTTAGTTCGGAGCCTCTCTGCAACTAATGAAAAACTGTTTTTT

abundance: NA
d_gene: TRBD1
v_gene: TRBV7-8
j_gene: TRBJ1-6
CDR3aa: CASSSIRGQRSSPLHF
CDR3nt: TGTGCCAGCAGCTCCATCCGGGGACAGCGTTCTTCACCCCTCCACTTT

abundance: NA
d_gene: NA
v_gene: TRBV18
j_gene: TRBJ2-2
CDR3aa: CASSPLDRVPPAGELFF
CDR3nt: TGTGCCAGCTCACCGCTAGACCGCGTGCCTCCCGCCGGGGAGCTGTTTTTT

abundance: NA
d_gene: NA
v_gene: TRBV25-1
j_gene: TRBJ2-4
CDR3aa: CASSGRQFIQYF
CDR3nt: TGTGCCAGCAGTGGCCGACAGTTCATTCAGTACTTC

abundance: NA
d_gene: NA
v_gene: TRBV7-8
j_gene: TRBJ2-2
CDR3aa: CASSLEGGELFF
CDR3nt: TGTGCCAGCAGCCTGGAGGGCGGGGAGCTGTTTTTT